This TCR beta chain emerged from a study of T-cell memory formation after mild COVID-19. This clonotype showed up just a few times. V shed 4 bases, J shed 2 bases, and the junction held 4 bases outside the gene matches. The CDR3 is 15 residues long. TCRdb re-analysed the 5' RACE reads in MiXCR, keeping a single row per CDR3 protein. The sample lists about 350,000 distinct CDR3 sequences, approximately 15% occurring once. Sequencing was performed on PBMCs or a T cell subset sorted from them (not recorded which). The V gene is TRBV12-3 or TRBV12-4, the J gene TRBJ2-5, with 10 bases that match TRBD1. The sequence was obtained from a man aged 18 to 30 who had mild COVID-19 (a few samples of this study predate the infection). Cell type and time point are not known. The CDR3 loop is CASSYRGQGQETQYF. In DNA form, the CDR3 reads TGTGCCAGCAGTTACCGGGGACAGGGGCAAGAGACCCAGTACTTC.